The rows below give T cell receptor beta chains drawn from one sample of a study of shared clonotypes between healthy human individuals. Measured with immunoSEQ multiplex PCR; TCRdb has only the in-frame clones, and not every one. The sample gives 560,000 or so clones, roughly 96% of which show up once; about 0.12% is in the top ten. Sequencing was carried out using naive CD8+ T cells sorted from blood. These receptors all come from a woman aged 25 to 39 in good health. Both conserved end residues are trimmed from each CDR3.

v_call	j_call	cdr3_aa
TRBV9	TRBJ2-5	ASSGTEGGHWETQY
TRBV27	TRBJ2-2	ASSWAPTGELF
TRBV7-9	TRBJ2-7	ASSSMTVSYEQY
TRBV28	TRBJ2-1	ASSLGTGLDEQF
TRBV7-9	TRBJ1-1	ASSLGPTEAF
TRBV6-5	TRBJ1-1	ASSLGETNTEAF
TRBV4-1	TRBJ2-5	ASSYRLAGDQETQY
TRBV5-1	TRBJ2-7	ASNRDRASYEQY
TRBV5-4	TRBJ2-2	ASSLPGMQNTGELF
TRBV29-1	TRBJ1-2	SAEPDGHGYT
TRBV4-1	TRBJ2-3	ASSQVGPNTDTQY
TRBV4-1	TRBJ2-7	ASSHRDRGYEQY
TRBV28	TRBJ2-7	ASSLNGVAYEQY
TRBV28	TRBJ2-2	ASTWRAGRGHTGELF
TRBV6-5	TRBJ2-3	ASSYGAGTDTQY
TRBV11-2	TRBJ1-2	ASSLGKQGVDYGYT
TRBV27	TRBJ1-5	ASSPGTAGNQPQH
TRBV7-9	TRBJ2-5	ASRDGQVVQETQY
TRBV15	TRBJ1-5	ATRARPDQPQH
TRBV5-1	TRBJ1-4	ASSSGGTNEKLF
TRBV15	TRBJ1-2	ATTAGTGVSYGYT
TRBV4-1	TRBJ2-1	ASSQDLAGRANEQF
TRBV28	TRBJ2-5	ASRQGSQETQY
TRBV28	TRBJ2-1	ASSLLRGYGSYNEQF
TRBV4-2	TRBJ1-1	ASSQPLLNTEAF
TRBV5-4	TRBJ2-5	ASSTSGQETQY
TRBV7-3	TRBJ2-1	ASSSGTGALYEQF
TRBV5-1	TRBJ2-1	ASRPTSGRTFRGNEQF
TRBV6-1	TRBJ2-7	ASSEWGAEYEQY